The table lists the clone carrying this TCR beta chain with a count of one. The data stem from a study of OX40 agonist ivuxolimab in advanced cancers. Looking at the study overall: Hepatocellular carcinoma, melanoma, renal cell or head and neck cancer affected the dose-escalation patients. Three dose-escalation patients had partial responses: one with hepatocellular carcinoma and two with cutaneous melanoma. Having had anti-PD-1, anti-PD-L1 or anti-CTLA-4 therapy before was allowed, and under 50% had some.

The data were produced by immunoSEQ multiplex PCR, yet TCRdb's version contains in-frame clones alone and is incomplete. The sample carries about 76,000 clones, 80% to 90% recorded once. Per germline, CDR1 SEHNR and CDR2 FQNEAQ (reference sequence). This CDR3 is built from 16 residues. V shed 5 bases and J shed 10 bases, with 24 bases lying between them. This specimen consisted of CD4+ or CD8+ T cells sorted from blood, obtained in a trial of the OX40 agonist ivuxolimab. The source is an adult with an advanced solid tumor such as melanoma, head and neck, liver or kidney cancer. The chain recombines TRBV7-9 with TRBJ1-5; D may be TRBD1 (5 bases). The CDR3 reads CASSPGPPVAISPQHF. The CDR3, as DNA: TGTGCCAGCAGCCCGGGACCCCCAGTAGCCATCAGTCCCCAGCATTTT. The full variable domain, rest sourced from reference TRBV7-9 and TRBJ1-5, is DTGVSQNPRHKITKRGQNVTFRCDPISEHNRLYWYRQTLGQGPEFLTYFQNEAQLEKSRLLSDRFSAERPKGSFSTLEIQRTEQGDSAMYLCASSPGPPVAISPQHFGDGTRLSIL.